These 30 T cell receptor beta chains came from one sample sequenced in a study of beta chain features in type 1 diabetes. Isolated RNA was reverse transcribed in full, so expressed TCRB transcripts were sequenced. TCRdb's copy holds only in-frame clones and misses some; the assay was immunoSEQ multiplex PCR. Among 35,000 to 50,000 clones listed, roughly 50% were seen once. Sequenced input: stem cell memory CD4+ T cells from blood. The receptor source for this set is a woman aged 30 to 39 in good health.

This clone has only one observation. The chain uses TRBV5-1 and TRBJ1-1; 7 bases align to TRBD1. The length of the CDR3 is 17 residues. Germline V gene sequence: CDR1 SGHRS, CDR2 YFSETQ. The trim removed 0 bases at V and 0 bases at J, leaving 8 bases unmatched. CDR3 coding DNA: TGCGCCAGCAGCTTGGCCCCCCTGACAGGGATGAACACTGAAGCTTTCTTT. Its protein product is CASSLAPLTGMNTEAFF.

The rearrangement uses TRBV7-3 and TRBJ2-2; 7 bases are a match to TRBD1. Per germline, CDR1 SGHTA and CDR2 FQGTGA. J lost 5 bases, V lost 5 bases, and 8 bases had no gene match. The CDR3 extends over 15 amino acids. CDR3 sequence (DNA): TGTGCCAGCAGCATCACGGGACAGAGAACCGGGGAGCTGTTTTTT. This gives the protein CASSITGQRTGELFF.

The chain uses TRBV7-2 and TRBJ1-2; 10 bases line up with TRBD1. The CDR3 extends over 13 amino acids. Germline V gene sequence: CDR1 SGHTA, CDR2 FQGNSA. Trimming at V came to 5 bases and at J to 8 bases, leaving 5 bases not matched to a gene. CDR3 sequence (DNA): TGTGCCAGCAGCCTCGGGACAGGGGTAGGCTACACCTTC. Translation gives CASSLGTGVGYTF.

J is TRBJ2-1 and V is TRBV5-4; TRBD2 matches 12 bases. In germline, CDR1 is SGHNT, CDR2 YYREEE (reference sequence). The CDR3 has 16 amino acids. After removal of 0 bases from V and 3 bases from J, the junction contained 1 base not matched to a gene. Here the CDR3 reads CASSLGTSGNYNEQFF. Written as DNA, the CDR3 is TGTGCCAGCAGCTTGGGGACTAGCGGGAACTACAATGAGCAGTTCTTC.

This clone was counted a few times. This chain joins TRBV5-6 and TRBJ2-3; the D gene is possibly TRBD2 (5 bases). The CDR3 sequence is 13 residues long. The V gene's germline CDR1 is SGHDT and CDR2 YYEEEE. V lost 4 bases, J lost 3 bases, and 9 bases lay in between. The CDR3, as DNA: TGTGCCAGCAGCGCGGGTTGGACAGATACGCAGTATTTT. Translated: CASSAGWTDTQYF.

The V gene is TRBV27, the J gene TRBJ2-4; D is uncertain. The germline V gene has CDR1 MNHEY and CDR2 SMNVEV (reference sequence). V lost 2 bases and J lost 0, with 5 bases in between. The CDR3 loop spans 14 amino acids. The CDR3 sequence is CASSLAGAKNIQYF. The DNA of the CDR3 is TGTGCCAGCAGTTTAGCCGGAGCCAAAAACATTCAGTACTTC.

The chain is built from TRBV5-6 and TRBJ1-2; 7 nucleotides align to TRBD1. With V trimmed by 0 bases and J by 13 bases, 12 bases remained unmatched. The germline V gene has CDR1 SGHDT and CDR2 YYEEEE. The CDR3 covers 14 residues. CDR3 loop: CASSLALPTEGATF. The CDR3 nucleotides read TGTGCCAGCAGCTTGGCCCTGCCGACAGAGGGGGCCACCTTC.

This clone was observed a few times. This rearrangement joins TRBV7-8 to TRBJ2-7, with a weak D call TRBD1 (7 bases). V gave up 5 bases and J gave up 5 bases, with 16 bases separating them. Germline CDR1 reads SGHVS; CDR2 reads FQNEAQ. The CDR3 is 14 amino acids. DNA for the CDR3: TGTGCCAGCAGCGAGACAGGGACTCCACACGAGCAGTACTTC. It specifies CASSETGTPHEQYF.

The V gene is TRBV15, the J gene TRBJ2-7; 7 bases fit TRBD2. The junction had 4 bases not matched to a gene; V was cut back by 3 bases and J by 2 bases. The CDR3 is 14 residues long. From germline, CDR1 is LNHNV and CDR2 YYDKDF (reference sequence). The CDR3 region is CATSSGGSAYEQYF. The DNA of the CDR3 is TGTGCCACCAGCAGTGGCGGGAGTGCCTACGAGCAGTACTTC.

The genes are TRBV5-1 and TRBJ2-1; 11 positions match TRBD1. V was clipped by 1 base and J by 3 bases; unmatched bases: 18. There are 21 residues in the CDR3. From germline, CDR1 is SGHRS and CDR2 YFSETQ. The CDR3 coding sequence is TGCGCCAGCAGCTTGTACTCTCGGGACAGGGGGAAGTTTAGGGTCTACAATGAGCAGTTCTTC. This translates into CASSLYSRDRGKFRVYNEQFF.

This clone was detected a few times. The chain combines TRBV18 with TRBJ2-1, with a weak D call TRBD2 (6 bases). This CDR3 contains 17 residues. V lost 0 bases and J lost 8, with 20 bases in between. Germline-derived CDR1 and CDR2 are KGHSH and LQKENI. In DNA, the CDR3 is TGTGCCAGCTCACCACCGGGGGGAGGCAGGACACCAGATGAGCAGTTCTTC. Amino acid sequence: CASSPPGGGRTPDEQFF.

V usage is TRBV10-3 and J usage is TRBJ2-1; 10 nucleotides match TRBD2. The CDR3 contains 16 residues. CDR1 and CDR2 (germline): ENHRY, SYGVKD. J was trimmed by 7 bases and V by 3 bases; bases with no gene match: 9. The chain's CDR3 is CAISEHKAGGENEQFF. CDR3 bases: TGTGCCATCAGTGAACACAAAGCGGGAGGGGAGAATGAGCAGTTCTTC.

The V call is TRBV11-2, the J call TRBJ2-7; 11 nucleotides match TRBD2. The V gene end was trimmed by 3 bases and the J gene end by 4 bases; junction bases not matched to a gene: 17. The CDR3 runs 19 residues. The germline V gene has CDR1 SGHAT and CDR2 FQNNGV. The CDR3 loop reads CASSLQERTSGSSGYEQYF. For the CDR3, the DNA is TGTGCCAGCAGCTTGCAGGAAAGAACTAGCGGGAGTTCAGGGTACGAGCAGTACTTC.

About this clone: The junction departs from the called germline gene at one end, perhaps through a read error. The CDR3 nucleotides are TGCGCCAGCAGGTTGGGGGCCTTCACCGGGGAGCTGTTTTTT. It yields the protein CASRLGAFTGELFF. This chain links TRBV5-1 with TRBJ2-2, with D perhaps matching TRBD1 (6 bases). Germline values: CDR1 SGHRS, CDR2 YFSETQ. There are 14 residues in the CDR3.

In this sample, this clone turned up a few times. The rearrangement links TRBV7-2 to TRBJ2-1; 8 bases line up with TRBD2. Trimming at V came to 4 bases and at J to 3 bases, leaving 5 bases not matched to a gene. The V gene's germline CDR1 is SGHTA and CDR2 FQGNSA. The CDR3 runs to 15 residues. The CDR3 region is CASSSGLASYNEQFF. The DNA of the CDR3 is TGTGCCAGCAGCTCCGGACTAGCTAGCTACAATGAGCAGTTCTTC.

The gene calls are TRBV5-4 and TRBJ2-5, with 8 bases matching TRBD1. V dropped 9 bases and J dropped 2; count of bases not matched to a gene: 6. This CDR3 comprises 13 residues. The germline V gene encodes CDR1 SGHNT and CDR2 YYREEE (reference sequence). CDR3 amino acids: CATLYRGQETQYF. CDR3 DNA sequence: TGTGCCACCCTTTACAGGGGGCAAGAGACCCAGTACTTC.

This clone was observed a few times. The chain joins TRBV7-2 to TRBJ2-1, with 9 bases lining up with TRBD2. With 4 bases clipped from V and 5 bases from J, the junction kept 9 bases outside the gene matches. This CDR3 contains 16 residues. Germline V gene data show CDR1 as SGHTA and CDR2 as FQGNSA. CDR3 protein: CASSSWASGKDNEQFF. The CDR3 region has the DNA TGTGCCAGCAGCTCGTGGGCTAGCGGGAAGGACAATGAGCAGTTCTTC.

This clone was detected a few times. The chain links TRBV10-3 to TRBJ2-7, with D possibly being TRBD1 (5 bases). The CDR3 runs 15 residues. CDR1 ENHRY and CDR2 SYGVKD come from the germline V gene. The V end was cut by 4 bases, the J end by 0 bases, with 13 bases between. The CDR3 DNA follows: TGTGCCATCAGTGTATCGACAGCTCCCTCCTACGAGCAGTACTTC. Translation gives CAISVSTAPSYEQYF.

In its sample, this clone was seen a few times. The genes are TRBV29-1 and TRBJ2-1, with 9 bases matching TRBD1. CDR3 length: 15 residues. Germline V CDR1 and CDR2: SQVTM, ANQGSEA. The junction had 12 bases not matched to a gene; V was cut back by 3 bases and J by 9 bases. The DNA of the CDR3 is TGCAGCGTTGAGTTGGAGGGACAGGGAAACGCTGAGCAGTTCTTC. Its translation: CSVELEGQGNAEQFF.

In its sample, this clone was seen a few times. CDR3 sequence (DNA): TGTGCCAGCAGCACCCCTTACAGGGTTGACGAGCAGTACTTC. Translated: CASSTPYRVDEQYF. V gene TRBV7-2 combines with J gene TRBJ2-5; D possibly corresponds to TRBD1 (6 bases). The DNA end is more similar to TRBJ2-7, so the J call may be wrong. The germline V gene encodes CDR1 SGHTA and CDR2 FQGNSA. The CDR3 loop spans 14 amino acids.

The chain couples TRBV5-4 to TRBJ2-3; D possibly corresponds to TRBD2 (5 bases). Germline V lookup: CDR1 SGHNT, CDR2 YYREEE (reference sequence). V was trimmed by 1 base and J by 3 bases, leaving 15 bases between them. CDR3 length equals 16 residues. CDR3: CASSLRLAHTTDTQYF. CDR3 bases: TGTGCCAGCAGCTTGCGTCTAGCACACACAACAGATACGCAGTATTTT.

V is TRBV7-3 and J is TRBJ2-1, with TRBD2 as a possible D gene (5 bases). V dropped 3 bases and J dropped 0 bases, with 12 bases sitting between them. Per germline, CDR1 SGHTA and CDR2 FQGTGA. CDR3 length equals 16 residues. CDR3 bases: TGTGCCAGCAGCTTGAACGGGCGGGCCTCCTACAATGAGCAGTTCTTC. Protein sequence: CASSLNGRASYNEQFF.

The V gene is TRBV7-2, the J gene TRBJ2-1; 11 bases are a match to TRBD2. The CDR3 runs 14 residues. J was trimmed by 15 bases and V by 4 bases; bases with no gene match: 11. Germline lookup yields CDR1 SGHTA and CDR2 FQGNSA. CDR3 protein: CASSSRLAGTAPFF. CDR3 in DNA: TGTGCCAGCAGCTCCAGACTAGCGGGAACGGCCCCGTTCTTC.

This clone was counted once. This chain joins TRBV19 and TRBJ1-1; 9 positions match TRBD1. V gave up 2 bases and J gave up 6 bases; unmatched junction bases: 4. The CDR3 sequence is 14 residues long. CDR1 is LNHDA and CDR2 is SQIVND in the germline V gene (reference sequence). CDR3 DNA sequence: TGTGCCAGTAGTATACGTAGGGACAGGGCTGAAGCTTTCTTT. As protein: CASSIRRDRAEAFF.

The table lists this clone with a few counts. This chain's CDR3 is CASFTGREQYF. CDR3 DNA: TGTGCCAGCTTTACTGGGAGGGAGCAGTACTTC. The gene calls are TRBV6-1 and TRBJ2-7; a weak D match, TRBD2 (6 bases). The CDR3 contains 11 residues. Trimming pared 8 bases from V and 7 bases from J, leaving 12 bases between. The germline CDR1 and CDR2 sequences are MNHNS and SASEGT.

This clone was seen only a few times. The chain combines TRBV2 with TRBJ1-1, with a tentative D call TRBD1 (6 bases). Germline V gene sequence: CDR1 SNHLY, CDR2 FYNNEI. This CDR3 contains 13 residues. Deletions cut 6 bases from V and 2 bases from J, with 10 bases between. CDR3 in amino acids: CASRLGANTEAFF. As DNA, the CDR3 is TGTGCCAGCAGGTTGGGGGCAAACACTGAAGCTTTCTTT.

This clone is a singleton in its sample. Here the CDR3 reads CASSSTTGTSGSWDTQYF. The CDR3 DNA reads TGTGCCAGCAGCTCCACCACCGGGACTAGCGGATCTTGGGATACGCAGTATTTT. This chain connects TRBV11-3 to TRBJ2-3, with TRBD2 matching 11 bases. The CDR3 is 18 residues long. The V gene end was trimmed by 4 bases and the J gene end by 6 bases; junction bases not matched to a gene: 15. Germline V lookup: CDR1 SGHNT, CDR2 YENEEA.

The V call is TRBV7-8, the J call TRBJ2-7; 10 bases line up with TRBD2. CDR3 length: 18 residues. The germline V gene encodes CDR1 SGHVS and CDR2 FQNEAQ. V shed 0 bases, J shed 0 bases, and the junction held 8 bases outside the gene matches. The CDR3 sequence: CASSLASGLAEPSYEQYF. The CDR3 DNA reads TGTGCCAGCAGCTTAGCGTCAGGACTAGCGGAACCCTCCTACGAGCAGTACTTC.

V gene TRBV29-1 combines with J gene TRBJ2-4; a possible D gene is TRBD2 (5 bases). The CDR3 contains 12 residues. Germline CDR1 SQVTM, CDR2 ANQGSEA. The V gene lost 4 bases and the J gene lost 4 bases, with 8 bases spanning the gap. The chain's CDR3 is CSVGSGKNIQYF. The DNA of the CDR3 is TGCAGCGTTGGATCGGGGAAAAACATTCAGTACTTC.

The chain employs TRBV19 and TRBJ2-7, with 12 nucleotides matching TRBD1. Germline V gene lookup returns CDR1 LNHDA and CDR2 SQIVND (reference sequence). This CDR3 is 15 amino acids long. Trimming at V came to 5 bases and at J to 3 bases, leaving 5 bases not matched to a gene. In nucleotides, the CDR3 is TGTGCCAGTAGTCCGGGACAGGGGGCAATCTACGAGCAGTACTTC. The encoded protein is CASSPGQGAIYEQYF.